The 20 T cell receptor beta chains below all came from one sample that was sequenced in a study of blood T cell repertoires in COVID-19. The repertoire was sequenced with immunoSEQ multiplex PCR; TCRdb's copy has only in-frame clones and lacks some. The sample yields about 88,000 clones, roughly nine tenths seen once. Sequencing was done on a sample of peripheral blood. The receptors were sampled from a man aged 55 to 70 with acute or convalescent COVID-19.

This clone was detected once. The chain is built from TRBV10-1 and TRBJ2-1; 12 bases align to TRBD1. Germline loops: CDR1 WNHNN, CDR2 SYGVQD (reference sequence). CDR3 length: 18 amino acids. J lost 2 bases, V lost 10 bases, and 15 bases had no gene match. DNA of the CDR3: TGCGCCAAACGAGCGGGACAGGGGGCCGAGGATACCTACAATGAGCAGTTCTTC. Amino acids: CAKRAGQGAEDTYNEQFF.

The gene calls are TRBV15 and TRBJ1-3, with D possibly matching TRBD1 (5 bases). CDR3 size: 14 residues. V was trimmed by 0 bases and J by 7 bases, leaving 10 bases between them. CDR1 LNHNV and CDR2 YYDKDF come from the germline V gene (reference sequence). CDR3 in amino acids: CATSRDLKGNTIYF. DNA for the CDR3: TGTGCCACCAGCAGAGATTTAAAGGGGAACACCATATATTTT. The whole variable domain, remainder taken from reference TRBV15 and TRBJ1-3, is DAMVIQNPRYQVTQFGKPVTLSCSQTLNHNVMYWYQQKSSQAPKLLFHYYDKDFNNEADTPDNFQSRRPNTSFCFLDIRSPGLGDTAMYLCATSRDLKGNTIYFGEGSWLTVV.

This chain joins TRBV29-1 and TRBJ2-3, with 7 bases fitting TRBD2. V shed 7 bases and J 2 bases; nucleotides not matched to a gene: 9. Germline assignment: CDR1 SQVTM and CDR2 ANQGSEA. The CDR3 is 14 amino acids. The CDR3 nucleotides are TGCAGCGCTGGAACTAGCGCGTACACAGATACGCAGTATTTT. Its protein product is CSAGTSAYTDTQYF.

This chain joins TRBV28 and TRBJ1-5; no clear D gene. V dropped 11 bases and J dropped 6 bases, with 17 bases sitting between them. Per the germline V gene, CDR1 is MDHEN and CDR2 is SYDVKM. The CDR3 totals 13 residues. The CDR3 reads CAGVTGNGQPQHF. CDR3 sequence (DNA): TGTGCCGGGGTGACGGGAAACGGTCAGCCCCAGCATTTT. Complete variable domain (other parts from reference TRBV28 and TRBJ1-5): DVKVTQSSRYLVKRTGEKVFLECVQDMDHENMFWYRQDPGLGLRLIYFSYDVKMKEKGDIPEGYSVSREKKERFSLILESASTNQTSMYLCAGVTGNGQPQHFGDGTRLSIL.

This clone showed up just once. CDR3 region: CASSQIWDTQYF. Written as DNA, the CDR3 is TGTGCCAGCAGTCAGATTTGGGATACGCAGTATTTT. V and J are TRBV28 and TRBJ2-3; D gene uncertain. Germline CDR1 is MDHEN and CDR2 is SYDVKM. The CDR3 is made up of 12 amino acids. The ends were cut back, 5 bases at V and 6 bases at J, with 9 bases in the middle.

J is TRBJ2-2 and V is TRBV14, with 9 positions matching TRBD2. This CDR3 spans 16 amino acids. Trimming cost V 4 bases and J 0 bases; bases outside gene matches: 3. Germline V gene sequence: CDR1 SGHDN, CDR2 FVKESK. CDR3 sequence: CASSPWTSANTGELFF. CDR3 DNA sequence: TGTGCCAGCAGCCCGTGGACTAGCGCGAACACCGGGGAGCTGTTTTTT. Combining the CDR3 with reference TRBV14 and TRBJ2-2 gives the whole variable domain EAGVTQFPSHSVIEKGQTVTLRCDPISGHDNLYWYRRVMGKEIKFLLHFVKESKQDESGMPNNRFLAERTGGTYSTLKVQPAELEDSGVYFCASSPWTSANTGELFFGEGSRLTVL.

This chain's CDR3 is CASSSRTANYGYTF. CDR3 nucleotide sequence: TGTGCCAGCAGTTCCAGGACAGCCAACTATGGCTACACCTTC. J is TRBJ1-2 and V is TRBV6-5, with TRBD1 as a possible D gene (6 bases). Trimming pared 4 bases from V and 2 bases from J, leaving 11 bases between. Germline V gene lookup returns CDR1 MNHEY and CDR2 SVGAGI. The CDR3 totals 14 residues.

V gene TRBV9 combines with J gene TRBJ2-2; possible D gene TRBD2, 6 bases. This CDR3 is 16 amino acids long. V was cut by 7 bases and J by 5 bases, with 21 bases left in between. CDR1 is SGDLS, CDR2 YYNGEE, per germline. As DNA, the CDR3 is TGTGCCAGCGGGGGGATACCGGGTCTTTCTACCGGGGAGCTGTTTTTT. Amino acids: CASGGIPGLSTGELFF.

This chain joins TRBV9 and TRBJ2-3; no clear D. CDR1 and CDR2 from the germline V gene are SGDLS and YYNGEE. The CDR3 has 15 amino acids. V lost 2 bases to trimming and J lost 0 bases, with 10 bases between them. The CDR3 region has the DNA TGTGCCAGCAGCGTCGACTTTTCTAGCACAGATACGCAGTATTTT. It is translated as CASSVDFSSTDTQYF.

The J gene is TRBJ1-2, the V gene TRBV25-1; D may be TRBD1 (6 bases). The CDR3 extends over 12 amino acids. Trimming took 2 bases from V and 7 from J, leaving 8 bases between them. Germline-derived CDR1 and CDR2 are MGHDK and SYGVNS. In DNA, the CDR3 is TGTGCCAGCAGTGAAGGGGGCGGTGGCTACACCTTC. This codes for CASSEGGGGYTF.

The chain has TRBV9 and TRBJ2-5, with 10 positions matching TRBD2. V shed 2 bases, J shed 4 bases, and the junction held 14 bases outside the gene matches. Germline V gives CDR1 SGDLS, CDR2 YYNGEE. The CDR3 is 18 amino acids. This CDR3 reads CASSVRAGGPDPRETQYF. DNA of the CDR3: TGTGCCAGCAGCGTGAGAGCGGGAGGGCCGGACCCCCGAGAGACCCAGTACTTC.

This clone was counted between two and nine times. The chain is built from TRBV20-1 and TRBJ2-7; D perhaps matches TRBD2 (6 bases). The V gene's germline CDR1 is DFQATT and CDR2 SNEGSKA (reference sequence). Trimming took off 3 bases at V and 0 bases at J, with 12 bases between the two ends. The CDR3 contains 14 residues. CDR3 protein: CSASGGTSSYEQYF. The CDR3 bases are TGCAGTGCTAGTGGCGGGACGAGCTCCTACGAGCAGTACTTC.

V and J are TRBV2 and TRBJ2-7, with 7 bases matching TRBD1. The trim removed 2 bases at V and 3 bases at J, leaving 10 bases unmatched. CDR1 and CDR2 (germline): SNHLY, FYNNEI. The CDR3 consists of 16 residues. The CDR3 protein is CASSESWLGQSYEQYF. The CDR3 nucleotides read TGTGCCAGCAGTGAATCTTGGCTGGGACAGAGCTACGAGCAGTACTTC.

The chain links TRBV2 to TRBJ1-1, with TRBD1 matching 7 bases. Germline V gene data show CDR1 as SNHLY and CDR2 as FYNNEI. J was trimmed by 8 bases and V by 4 bases; bases with no gene match: 7. CDR3 length equals 13 residues. CDR3 protein: CASSAVTGREAFF. The CDR3, as DNA: TGTGCCAGCAGTGCTGTGACAGGGAGGGAAGCTTTCTTT.

This clone was observed a handful of times. The chain uses TRBV7-8 and TRBJ2-1; TRBD2 aligns across 15 bases. The CDR3 has 13 residues. V trimming: 8 bases; J trimming: 16 bases; junction bases outside the gene matches: 9. Germline assignment: CDR1 SGHVS and CDR2 FQNEAQ. CDR3: CASGPGLAGGLFF. DNA for the CDR3: TGTGCCAGCGGCCCGGGACTAGCGGGAGGTCTATTCTTC.

This rearrangement joins TRBV5-1 to TRBJ2-7, with 10 bases matching TRBD1. The germline gives CDR1 SGHRS, CDR2 YFSETQ. This CDR3 has 16 residues. After removal of 4 bases from V and 2 bases from J, the junction contained 9 bases not matched to a gene. The CDR3 loop reads CASSIQPGQGTYEQYF. The CDR3 DNA sequence: TGCGCCAGCAGCATACAACCGGGACAGGGGACCTACGAGCAGTACTTC.

The chain combines TRBV28 with TRBJ2-7; 7 bases align to TRBD2. The CDR3 spans 14 residues. CDR1 is MDHEN and CDR2 is SYDVKM in the germline V gene. The V segment lost 5 bases and the J segment 3 bases; nucleotides outside the gene matches: 7. This CDR3 reads CASSLRGGSYEQYF. The DNA of the CDR3 is TGTGCCAGCAGTCTACGGGGCGGGAGCTACGAGCAGTACTTC.

This chain's CDR3 is CASSPAGLTNEKLFF. The CDR3 coding sequence is TGCGCCAGCAGCCCAGCGGGGCTCACTAATGAAAAACTGTTTTTT. The chain employs TRBV4-3 and TRBJ1-4; a possible D gene is TRBD1 (5 bases). The CDR3 runs 15 residues. Germline V CDR1 and CDR2: LGHNA, YSLEER. The germline V and J ends were trimmed by 4 bases and 2 bases, with 11 bases remaining between them.

This clone has just a few counts. The chain employs TRBV4-3 and TRBJ2-7; unclear D gene. The CDR3 consists of 13 residues. Between the trimmed V and J ends, which lost 0 bases and 1 base, there was a span of 4 bases. Germline CDR1 reads LGHNA; CDR2 reads YSLEER. CDR3 loop: CASSQERSYEQYF. DNA for the CDR3: TGCGCCAGCAGCCAAGAGCGGTCCTACGAGCAGTACTTC.

J is TRBJ2-1 and V is TRBV19, with D uncertain. The germline CDR1 and CDR2 sequences are LNHDA and SQIVND (reference sequence). V lost 5 bases and J lost 9, with 11 bases in between. This CDR3 has 12 residues. The CDR3 here is CASSAVRGEQFF. The DNA of the CDR3 is TGTGCCAGTAGTGCCGTGCGAGGTGAGCAGTTCTTC.